This T cell receptor (beta chain) came from a study of OX40 agonist ivuxolimab in advanced cancers. About the study: One patient with hepatocellular carcinoma and two with cutaneous melanoma, three in all, had partial responses.

Repertoires were generated with immunoSEQ multiplex PCR, while TCRdb's copy carries only in-frame clones and drops some. The table includes approximately 74,000 clones, 80% to 95% detected once. This clone appeared a single time. The sample has other DNA sequences that encode this CDR3 too. Trimming removed 3 bases at V and 13 bases at J, with 19 bases between. Germline V CDR1 and CDR2: SQVTM, ANQGSEA. The CDR3 length is 13 residues. Sequencing used CD4+ or CD8+ T cells sorted from blood, obtained in a trial of the OX40 agonist ivuxolimab. This TCR was recovered from an adult with an advanced solid tumor such as melanoma, head and neck, liver or kidney cancer. The V call is TRBV29-1, the J call TRBJ2-4; a weak D match, TRBD2 (5 bases). The chain's CDR3 is CSVETGLQTMQYF. CDR3 nucleotide sequence: TGCAGCGTTGAGACCGGACTCCAGACTATGCAGTACTTC. The whole variable domain, remainder taken from reference TRBV29-1 and TRBJ2-4, is SAVISQKPSRDICQRGTSLTIQCQVDSQVTMMFWYRQQPGQSLTLIATANQGSEATYESGFVIDKFPISRPNLTFSTLTVSNMSPEDSSIYLCSVETGLQTMQYFGAGTRLSVL.